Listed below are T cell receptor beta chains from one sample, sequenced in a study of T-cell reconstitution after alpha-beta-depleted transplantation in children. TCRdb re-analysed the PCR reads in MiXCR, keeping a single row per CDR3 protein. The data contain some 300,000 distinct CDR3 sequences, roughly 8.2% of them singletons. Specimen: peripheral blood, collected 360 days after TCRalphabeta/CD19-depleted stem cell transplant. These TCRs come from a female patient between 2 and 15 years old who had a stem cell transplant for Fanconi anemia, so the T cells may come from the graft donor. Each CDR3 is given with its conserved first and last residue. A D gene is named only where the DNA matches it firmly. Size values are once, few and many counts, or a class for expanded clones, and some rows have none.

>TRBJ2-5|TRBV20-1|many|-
TGCAGTGCCGTCGGGGATTCTCGCGGAGAGACCCAGTACTTC
CSAVGDSRGETQYF
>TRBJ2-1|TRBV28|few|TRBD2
TGTGCCAGCAGAATCCTCAGGACTAGCGGGGGGGCATATGAGCAGTTCTTC
CASRILRTSGGAYEQFF
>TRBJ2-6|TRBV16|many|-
TGTGCCAGCAGCCCTCGCCAACAGGTCTCTGGGGCCAACGTCCTGACTTTC
CASSPRQQVSGANVLTF
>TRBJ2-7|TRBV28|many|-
TGTGCCAGCAGTGGGGGAGGGGACAGCTCCTACGAGCAGTACTTC
CASSGGGDSSYEQYF
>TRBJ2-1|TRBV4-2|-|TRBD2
TGTGCCAGCAGCTATCCGGGACTAGGCTATAACAATGAGCAGTTCTTC
CASSYPGLGYNNEQFF
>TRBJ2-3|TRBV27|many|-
TGTGCCAGCAGTACAGAAGGAGATACGCAGTATTTT
CASSTEGDTQYF
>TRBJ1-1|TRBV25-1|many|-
TGTGCCAGCTCTGACTTATATGGCACTGAAGCTTTCTTT
CASSDLYGTEAFF
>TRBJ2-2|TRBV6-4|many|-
TGTGCCAGCAGTGACTCTTTTCCCCCCACCGGGGAGCTGTTTTTT
CASSDSFPPTGELFF
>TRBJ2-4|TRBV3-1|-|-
TGTGCCAGCAGCGTAGCAAGGGGCGGGAAAAACATTCAGTACTTC
CASSVARGGKNIQYF
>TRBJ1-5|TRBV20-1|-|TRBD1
TGCAGTGCTAGGGGACAGGGTCATAGCAATCAGCCCCAGCATTTT
CSARGQGHSNQPQHF
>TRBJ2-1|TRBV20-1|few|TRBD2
TGCAGTGCTAGAAGTAGCGGGACCAATGAGCAGTTCTTC
CSARSSGTNEQFF
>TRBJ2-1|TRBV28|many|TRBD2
TGTGCCAGCAAATGGAGCGGGGGCCAAGAGCAGTTCTTC
CASKWSGGQEQFF
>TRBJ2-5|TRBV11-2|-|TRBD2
TGTGCCAGCAGCTTAGGCCCAAAGGTAGCGGGGGAGCAAGAGACCCAGTACTTC
CASSLGPKVAGEQETQYF
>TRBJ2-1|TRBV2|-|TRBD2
TGTGCCAGCAGTTATAGCGGGGGGGCTTACAATGAGCAGTTCTTC
CASSYSGGAYNEQFF
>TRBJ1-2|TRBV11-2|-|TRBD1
TGTGCCAGCAGCCCTAGACAGGGAGGTTATGGCTACACCTTC
CASSPRQGGYGYTF
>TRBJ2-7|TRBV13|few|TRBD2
TGTGCCAGCAGCTTAGCGCCCGGGACTAGCGGGTACGAGCAGTACTTC
CASSLAPGTSGYEQYF
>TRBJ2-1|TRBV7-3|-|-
TGTGCCAGCAGCTTGACAAGTGAAAATGAGCAGTTCTTC
CASSLTSENEQFF
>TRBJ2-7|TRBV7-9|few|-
TGTGCCAGCAGCCCGCGGATTCGCTACGAGCAGTACTTC
CASSPRIRYEQYF
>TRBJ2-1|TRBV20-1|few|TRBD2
TGCTGTGCTAGAGATCGCGGACTAGCGGGGGGCCTAGCCTACAATGAGCAGTCCTTC
CCARDRGLAGGLAYNEQSF
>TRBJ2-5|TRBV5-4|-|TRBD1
TGTGCCAGCAGCCAGGACAGGGGAAGAGAAGAGACCCAGTACTTC
CASSQDRGREETQYF
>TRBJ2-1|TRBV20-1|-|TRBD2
TGCAGTGCTAGAACCGGCGGGGGGGCCTTCAATGAGCAGTTCTTC
CSARTGGGAFNEQFF
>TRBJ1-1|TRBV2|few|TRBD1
TGTGCCAGCAGCCGGGACAGTTTGAACACTGAAGCTTTCTTT
CASSRDSLNTEAFF
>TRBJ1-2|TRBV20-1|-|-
TGCAGTGCTCACTCTGGGGGGAGGAACTATGGCTACACCTTC
CSAHSGGRNYGYTF
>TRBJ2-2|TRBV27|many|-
TGTGCCAGCAAAAGACTAGTTCCCCTAGCGAACACCGGGGAGCTGTTTTTT
CASKRLVPLANTGELFF
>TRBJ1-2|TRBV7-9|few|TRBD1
TGTGCCAGCAGCCCTCCCAGGGGGTCTACCTGGGCTGGCTTC
CASSPPRGSTWAGF
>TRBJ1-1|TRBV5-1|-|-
TGCGCCAGCAGCTCCCATCTCATGAACACTGAAGCTTTCTTT
CASSSHLMNTEAFF
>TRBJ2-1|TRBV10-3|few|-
TGTGCCATCAGTGGGGCCGAGGGGAGCTCCTACAATGAGCAGTTCTTC
CAISGAEGSSYNEQFF